The following is a T cell receptor (beta chain) sequence with its context. Original methodology: Reference gene primer amplification yielded estimated nucleated cell counts. Repertoires were generated with immunoSEQ multiplex PCR, while TCRdb's copy carries only in-frame clones and drops some. V and J calls and clone size follow that table, whereas D and trimming were derived from the DNA. The data contain 250,000 to 350,000 clones, about 90% of them singletons. The sample belongs to a study of blood T cell repertoires in COVID-19. The wider study: Sites in the United States, Italy and Spain provided acute and convalescent COVID-19 samples. PBMCs, B-cell-depleted T cells, or T cells were the source of the cDNA or gDNA that made up the material.

With 7 bases clipped from V and 5 bases from J, the junction kept 12 bases outside the gene matches. The germline CDR1 and CDR2 sequences are PRHDT and FYEKMQ (reference sequence). The length of the CDR3 is 15 residues. This chain joins TRBV13 and TRBJ2-7; TRBD1 aligns across 9 bases. This receptor was taken from a man between 18 and 35 years old with active or convalescent COVID-19. Specimen: peripheral blood. The CDR3 region has the DNA TGTGCCAGCAAATTAGGGACAGGGCGCCTGAACGAGCAGTACTTC. This translates into CASKLGTGRLNEQYF.